This TCR beta chain came from a study of T-cell reconstitution after alpha-beta-depleted transplantation in children. Unique molecular identifiers were incorporated when the TCRbeta library was constructed. TCRdb reprocessed the PCR reads via MiXCR and lists one record per CDR3 protein. This sample has around 200,000 distinct CDR3 sequences, with under 9.5% found just once. The ends lost 4 bases at V and 3 bases at J; junction bases unmatched: 5. Germline V gives CDR1 ENHRY, CDR2 SYGVKD. This CDR3 comprises 15 residues. The receptor was derived from a human donor who donated a stem cell graft to a child with acute lymphoblastic leukemia. The V gene is TRBV10-3, the J gene TRBJ2-3; the match to TRBD2 covers 9 bases. The input for sequencing was PBMCs from the stem cell graft donor, taken from the stem cell graft. CDR3 bases: TGTGCCATCAGTGGAAGCGGGGGGTTGACAGATACGCAGTATTTT. Its translation is CAISGSGGLTDTQYF.